These 7 T cell receptor beta chains originate from one sample sequenced in a study of T cells after posttransplantation cyclophosphamide. Cells defined as naive were viable CD3+CD4+ or CD3+CD8+ and CCR7+CD45RA+CD45RO-CD95-CD27+CD28+. TCRdb's table, derived via immunoSEQ multiplex PCR, lists solely in-frame clones and lacks some. Of 15,000 to 20,000 clones listed, around 94% are singletons. Sequencing input: naive CD4+ T cells sorted from blood. The receptors shown here come from a woman between 45 and 65 years old in good health and a related stem cell transplant donor.

The genes are TRBV6-5 and TRBJ1-3; D perhaps matches TRBD1 (6 bases). Germline V CDR1 and CDR2: MNHEY, SVGAGI. V was clipped by 3 bases and J by 1 base, with 10 bases between them. CDR3 size: 15 residues. Here the CDR3 reads CASSYSDSSGNTIYF. CDR3 DNA sequence: TGTGCCAGCAGTTATTCGGACAGTTCTGGAAACACCATATATTTT.

The chain is built from TRBV27 and TRBJ2-7, with D tentatively TRBD2 (5 bases). Germline V gene lookup returns CDR1 MNHEY and CDR2 SMNVEV (reference sequence). This CDR3 region has 13 residues. V shed 4 bases and J shed 3 bases, with 10 bases lying between them. CDR3 coding DNA: TGTGCCAGCAGTTCCGGCCGGGACTACGAGCAGTACTTC. Amino acid sequence: CASSSGRDYEQYF.

There are a few counts of this clone. V is TRBV6-6 and J is TRBJ1-3, with 10 bases lining up with TRBD1. Germline trimming cut 0 bases from V and 5 bases from J; bases unmatched to any gene: 1. Germline V CDR1 and CDR2: MNHNY, SVGAGI (reference sequence). This CDR3 spans 15 amino acids. The CDR3 DNA is TGTGCCAGCAGTTACTCGGACAGGGGGAGAAACACCATATATTTT. It translates to CASSYSDRGRNTIYF.

This chain joins TRBV4-2 and TRBJ1-1; D gene ambiguous. Germline V CDR1 and CDR2: LGHNA, YNFKEQ. The CDR3 extends over 14 amino acids. V was trimmed by 3 bases and J by 5 bases, leaving 13 bases between them. The CDR3 nucleotides read TGTGCCAGCAGCCATCCCCGGGGTTGGACTGAAGCTTTCTTT. Amino acids: CASSHPRGWTEAFF.

The V call is TRBV7-2, the J call TRBJ2-7, with a tentative D call TRBD2 (6 bases). The CDR3 loop spans 18 amino acids. With 0 bases removed from V and 2 bases from J, the gap between germline ends came to 20 bases. Germline CDR1 and CDR2: SGHTA and FQGNSA. This CDR3 is CASSLAPTRFAGTYEQYF. CDR3 nucleotide sequence: TGTGCCAGCAGCTTAGCACCAACAAGATTCGCGGGGACCTACGAGCAGTACTTC.

CDR3 residues: CASNPTSDYEQYF. The CDR3 nucleotides read TGCGCCAGCAACCCGACTAGCGACTACGAGCAGTACTTC. J is TRBJ2-7 and V is TRBV10-1, with 8 bases matching TRBD2. The CDR3 contains 13 residues. With V trimmed by 7 bases and J by 3 bases, 5 bases remained unmatched. The germline gives CDR1 WNHNN, CDR2 SYGVQD (reference sequence).

This rearrangement joins TRBV5-1 to TRBJ2-3, with TRBD1 as a possible D gene (6 bases). The germline V gene has CDR1 SGHRS and CDR2 YFSETQ. The CDR3 length is 14 residues. With 3 bases removed from V and 6 bases from J, the gap between germline ends came to 14 bases. The CDR3: CASSSPQGPDTQYF. As DNA, the CDR3 is TGCGCCAGCAGCTCACCACAGGGACCCGATACGCAGTATTTT. The full variable domain, in which reference TRBV5-1 and TRBJ2-3 provide the parts outside the CDR3, is KAGVTQTPRYLIKTRGQQVTLSCSPISGHRSVSWYQQTPGQGLQFLFEYFSETQRNKGNFPGRFSGRQFSNSRSEMNVSTLELGDSALYLCASSSPQGPDTQYFGPGTRLTVL.